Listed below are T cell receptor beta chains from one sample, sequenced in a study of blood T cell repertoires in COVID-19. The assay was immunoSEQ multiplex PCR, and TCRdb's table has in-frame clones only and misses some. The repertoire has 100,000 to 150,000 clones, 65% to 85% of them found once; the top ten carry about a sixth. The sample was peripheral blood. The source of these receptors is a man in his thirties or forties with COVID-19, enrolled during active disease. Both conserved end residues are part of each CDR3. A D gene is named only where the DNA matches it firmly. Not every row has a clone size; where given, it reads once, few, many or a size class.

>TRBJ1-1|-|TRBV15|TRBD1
CATSRDPGQGFTEAFF
TGTGCCACCAGCAGGGACCCGGGACAGGGATTCACTGAAGCTTTCTTT
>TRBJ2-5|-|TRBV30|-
CAWSLSEETQYF
TGTGCCTGGAGTCTCTCGGAGGAGACCCAGTACTTC
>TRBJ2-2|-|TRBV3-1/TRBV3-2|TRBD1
CASRSGQGAIGELFF
TGTGCCAGCAGGTCAGGACAGGGGGCGATCGGGGAGCTGTTTTTT
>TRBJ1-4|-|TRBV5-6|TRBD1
CASSARQGSNEKLFF
TGTGCCAGCAGCGCTCGACAGGGAAGTAATGAAAAACTGTTTTTT
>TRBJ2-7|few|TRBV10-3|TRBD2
CATGGLDSYEQYF
TGTGCCACGGGGGGACTAGACTCCTACGAGCAGTACTTC
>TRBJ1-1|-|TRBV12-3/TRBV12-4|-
CASSPLLWTEAFF
TGTGCCAGCAGTCCCCTATTGTGGACTGAAGCTTTCTTT
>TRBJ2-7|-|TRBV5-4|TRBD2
CASSFAGETYEQYF
TGTGCCAGCAGCTTTGCGGGGGAGACCTACGAGCAGTACTTC
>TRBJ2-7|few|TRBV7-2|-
CASSYYLETYEQYF
TGTGCCAGCAGCTATTACCTGGAGACCTACGAGCAGTACTTC
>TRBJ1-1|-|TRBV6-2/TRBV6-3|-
CASSYQTGNTEAFF
TGTGCCAGCAGTTACCAAACAGGGAACACTGAAGCTTTCTTT
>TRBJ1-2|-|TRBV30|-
CAWVQGGYYGYTF
TGTGCCTGGGTACAGGGAGGGTACTATGGCTACACCTTC
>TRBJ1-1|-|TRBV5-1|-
CASSFHQENTEAFF
TGCGCCAGCAGCTTTCATCAGGAGAACACTGAAGCTTTCTTT
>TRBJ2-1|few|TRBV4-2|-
CASSQPNRGRGYNEQFF
TGTGCCAGCAGCCAACCAAATCGAGGCCGAGGATACAATGAGCAGTTCTTC
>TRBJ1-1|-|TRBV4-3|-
CASSQGRELGRTEAFF
TGCGCCAGCAGCCAAGGAAGGGAACTAGGTAGGACTGAAGCTTTCTTT
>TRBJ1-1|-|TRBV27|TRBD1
CASSTIQGMNTEAFF
TGTGCCAGCAGTACCATACAGGGGATGAACACTGAAGCTTTCTTT
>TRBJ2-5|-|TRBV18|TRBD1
CASSRRQGSETQYF
TGTGCCAGCTCAAGACGACAGGGGTCGGAGACCCAGTACTTC
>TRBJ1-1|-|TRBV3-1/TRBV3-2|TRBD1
CASSQDRANTEAFF
TGTGCCAGCAGCCAGGACAGGGCGAACACTGAAGCTTTCTTT
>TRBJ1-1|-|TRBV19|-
CASSFMNTEAFF
TGTGCCAGTAGTTTCATGAACACTGAAGCTTTCTTT
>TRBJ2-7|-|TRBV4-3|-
CASSQGADGSGEQYF
TGCGCCAGCAGCCAGGGGGCGGACGGGTCGGGAGAGCAGTACTTC
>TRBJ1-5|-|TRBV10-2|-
CASSESTKNQPQHF
TGCGCCAGCAGTGAGTCGACAAAGAATCAGCCCCAGCATTTT
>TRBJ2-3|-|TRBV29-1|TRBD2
CSVGRLADDTQYF
TGCAGCGTCGGGAGACTAGCGGACGACACGCAGTATTTT
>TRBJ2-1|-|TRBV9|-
CASSVAGNDEQFF
TGTGCCAGCAGCGTAGCGGGAAATGATGAGCAGTTCTTC
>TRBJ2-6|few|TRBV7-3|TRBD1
CASSWDRASGANVLTF
TGTGCCAGCAGCTGGGACAGGGCGTCTGGGGCCAACGTCCTGACTTTC
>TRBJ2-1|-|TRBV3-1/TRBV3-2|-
CASSQVGGSGTTYNEQFF
TGTGCCAGCAGCCAAGTAGGCGGATCCGGAACTACATACAATGAGCAGTTCTTC
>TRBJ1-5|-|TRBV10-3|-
CAIGGLSNHNQPQHF
TGTGCCATCGGAGGACTTTCCAACCACAATCAGCCCCAGCATTTT
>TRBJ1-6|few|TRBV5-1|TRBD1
CASSLSTGASPLHF
TGCGCCAGCAGCCTTTCGACAGGGGCCTCACCCCTCCACTTT
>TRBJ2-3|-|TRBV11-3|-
CASSQGPTQYF
TGTGCCAGCAGCCAGGGCCCTACGCAGTATTTT
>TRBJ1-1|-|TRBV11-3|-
CASSRVRNTEAFF
TGTGCCAGCTCCCGGGTGCGGAACACTGAAGCTTTCTTT
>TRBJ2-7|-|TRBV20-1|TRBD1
CSASTVTGLNEQYF
TGCAGTGCTAGTACAGTGACAGGGTTGAACGAGCAGTACTTC
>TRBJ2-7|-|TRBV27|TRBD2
CASSLSILAGGGEQYF
TGTGCCAGCAGTTTATCGATCTTAGCGGGAGGCGGGGAGCAGTACTTC
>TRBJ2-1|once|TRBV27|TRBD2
CASTWGGGSYNEQFF
TGTGCCAGCACCTGGGGCGGGGGCTCCTACAATGAGCAGTTCTTC
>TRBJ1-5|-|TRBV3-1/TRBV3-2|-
CASSRPVRVNQPQHF
TGTGCCAGCAGCCGACCGGTCAGGGTAAACCAGCCCCAGCATTTT
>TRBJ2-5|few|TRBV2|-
CASSEAHHNQETQYF
TGTGCCAGCAGTGAAGCGCATCACAACCAAGAGACCCAGTACTTC
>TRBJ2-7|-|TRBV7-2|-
CASSLYRSEQYF
TGTGCCAGCAGCTTATATAGATCCGAGCAGTACTTC
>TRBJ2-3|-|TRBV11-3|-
CASSLEQFTDTQYF
TGTGCCAGCAGCTTAGAACAGTTCACAGATACGCAGTATTTT
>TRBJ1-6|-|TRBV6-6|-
CASSLIRTYNSPLHF
TGTGCCAGCAGCCTAATTAGGACTTATAATTCACCCCTCCACTTT
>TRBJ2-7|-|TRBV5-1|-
CASSGLAGAYEQYF
TGCGCCAGCAGCGGCTTAGCAGGGGCCTACGAGCAGTACTTC
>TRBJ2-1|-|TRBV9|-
CASSGLREYNEQFF
TGTGCCAGCAGCGGGTTAAGAGAGTACAATGAGCAGTTCTTC
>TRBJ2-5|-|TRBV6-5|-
CASSYAETQYF
TGTGCCAGCAGTTACGCGGAGACCCAGTACTTC
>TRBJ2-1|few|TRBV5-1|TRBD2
CASSSARGGRNLGLEQFF
TGCGCCAGCAGCTCTGCTCGGGGCGGGAGGAACTTGGGACTTGAGCAGTTCTTC
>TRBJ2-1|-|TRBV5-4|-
CASSLGLASYNEQFF
TGTGCCAGCAGCTTGGGCCTAGCGTCCTACAATGAGCAGTTCTTC